This is a list of T cell receptor beta chains from one sample in a study of long-term antiretroviral therapy in people with HIV. Here immunoSEQ multiplex PCR was the method, and the copy in TCRdb shows in-frame clones only, minus some. The data show around 29,000 clones, 75% to 90% seen once. The sequencing here drew on unsorted PBMCs, taken 0.3 years after starting antiretroviral therapy. The receptor set was obtained from a man aged 40-55 years with HIV. Both conserved end residues are part of each CDR3. Expanded clones are given a class, and other clones once, few, many or no size at all.

CDR3aa: CASIGTGNTVYF
abundance: once
v_gene: TRBV6-5
j_gene: TRBJ1-3

CDR3aa: CATGRELGGYEQYF
abundance: -
v_gene: TRBV15
j_gene: TRBJ2-7

CDR3aa: CASSSRTDTQYF
abundance: -
v_gene: TRBV11-3
j_gene: TRBJ2-3

CDR3aa: CASRRVNNSPLHF
abundance: -
v_gene: TRBV4-3
j_gene: TRBJ1-6

CDR3aa: CASRGQGANTEAFF
abundance: -
v_gene: TRBV10-2
j_gene: TRBJ1-1

CDR3aa: CASSLGGQGMKLFF
abundance: -
v_gene: TRBV7-2
j_gene: TRBJ1-4

CDR3aa: CASSLGGPGPGRQYF
abundance: -
v_gene: TRBV7-2
j_gene: TRBJ2-7

CDR3aa: CASSLRDTFSYEQYF
abundance: -
v_gene: TRBV6-5
j_gene: TRBJ2-7

CDR3aa: CASNLRQAIRRNTEAFF
abundance: -
v_gene: TRBV5-5
j_gene: TRBJ1-1

CDR3aa: CASSSLAGGGENGELFF
abundance: once
v_gene: TRBV5-4
j_gene: TRBJ2-2

CDR3aa: CASSPPGTENEKLFF
abundance: once
v_gene: TRBV6-5
j_gene: TRBJ1-4